This TCR beta chain emerged from a study of shared clonotypes between healthy human individuals. The CD4+ fraction was divided into a CD45RA+ naive subset and a CD45RA-negative memory subset. Study-level points and caveats: Investigators collected only blood, and repertoires in tissues likely differ. Shared across a few donors were about 4.8% of the naive CD4 clonotypes. Clonotypes shared by all four sorted-subset donors had higher generation probabilities than non-shared clonotypes.

This clone was counted only a few times. Its target is not known. The sample carries other DNA sequences with the same CDR3. TCRdb's copy holds only in-frame clones and misses some; the assay was immunoSEQ multiplex PCR. The sample contains around 2.5 million clones, 80% to 95% of which appear only once. The receptor's source is a man younger than 35 in good health. Some clones in this sample may be carry-over from other donors' samples. Material for sequencing was naive CD4+ T cells from PBMCs. Subset specified: CD45RA+ positively selected.

The CDR3 is CSAQGGGYTF. CDR3 in DNA: TGCAGTGCCCAGGGTGGAGGCTACACCTTC. V gene TRBV20-1 combines with J gene TRBJ1-2, with a weak D call TRBD1 (5 bases). Trimming shortened V by 6 bases and J by 8 bases, and 10 bases separated the two germline ends. The CDR3 contains 10 residues. Germline V gives CDR1 DFQATT, CDR2 SNEGSKA (reference sequence).